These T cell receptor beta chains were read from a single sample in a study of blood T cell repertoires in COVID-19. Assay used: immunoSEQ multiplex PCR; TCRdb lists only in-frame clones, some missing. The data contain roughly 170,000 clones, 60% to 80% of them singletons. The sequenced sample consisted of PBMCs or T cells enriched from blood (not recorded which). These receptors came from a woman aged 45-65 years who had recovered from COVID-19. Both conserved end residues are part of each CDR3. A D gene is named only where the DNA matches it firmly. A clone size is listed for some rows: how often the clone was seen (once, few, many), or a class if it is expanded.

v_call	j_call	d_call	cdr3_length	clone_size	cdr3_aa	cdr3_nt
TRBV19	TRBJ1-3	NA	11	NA	CATPGLGTIYF	TGTGCCACTCCAGGTCTGGGCACCATATATTTT
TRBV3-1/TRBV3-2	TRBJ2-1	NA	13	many	CASSQDLASGQFF	TGTGCCAGCAGCCAAGATCTAGCGAGCGGGCAGTTCTTC
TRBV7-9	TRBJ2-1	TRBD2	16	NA	CASSLDGGRRSNEQFF	TGTGCCAGCAGCTTAGACGGCGGGAGAAGATCCAATGAGCAGTTCTTC
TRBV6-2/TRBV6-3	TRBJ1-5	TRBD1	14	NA	CASSLQGAVQPQHF	TGTGCCAGCAGTTTACAGGGGGCAGTTCAGCCCCAGCATTTT
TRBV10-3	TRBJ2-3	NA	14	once	CATRRGMDTDTQYF	TGTGCCACCCGCCGCGGGATGGACACAGATACGCAGTATTTT
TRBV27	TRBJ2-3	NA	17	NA	CASSFSPYSIFGDTQYF	TGTGCCAGCAGTTTCTCGCCCTACTCCATATTCGGAGATACGCAGTATTTT
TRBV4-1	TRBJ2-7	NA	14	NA	CASSQDVLYYEQYF	TGCGCCAGCAGCCAAGATGTGCTATACTACGAGCAGTACTTC
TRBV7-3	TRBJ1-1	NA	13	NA	CASRTQGNTEAFF	TGTGCCAGCAGAACACAGGGGAACACTGAAGCTTTCTTT
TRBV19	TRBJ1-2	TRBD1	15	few	CASSTKTGLGYGYTF	TGTGCCAGTAGTACCAAGACAGGGCTGGGGTATGGCTACACCTTC
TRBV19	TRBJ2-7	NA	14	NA	CASQRDIGSYEQYF	TGTGCCAGCCAACGGGACATAGGCTCCTACGAGCAGTACTTC
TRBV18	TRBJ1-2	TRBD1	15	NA	CASSPGPGTGPGYTF	TGTGCCAGCTCACCAGGACCCGGGACAGGTCCGGGCTACACCTTC
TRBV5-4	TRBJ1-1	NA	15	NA	CASSFRQGQNTEAFF	TGTGCCAGCAGCTTTCGTCAGGGCCAGAACACTGAAGCTTTCTTT
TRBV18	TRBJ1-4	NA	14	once	CASSRTASSEKLFF	TGTGCCAGCTCGCGGACAGCCTCGAGCGAAAAACTGTTTTTT
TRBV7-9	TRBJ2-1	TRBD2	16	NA	CASSSRTSGTLGEQFF	TGTGCCAGCAGCTCCAGGACTAGCGGAACACTCGGTGAGCAGTTCTTC
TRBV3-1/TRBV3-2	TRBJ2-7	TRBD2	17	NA	CASTLSPRTRDAYEQYF	TGTGCCAGCACTCTCTCCCCCCGGACTAGAGACGCCTACGAGCAGTACTTC
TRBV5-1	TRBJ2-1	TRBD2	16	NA	CASSLGPSGGGVEQFF	TGCGCCAGCAGCTTGGGACCTAGCGGGGGTGGTGTTGAGCAGTTCTTC
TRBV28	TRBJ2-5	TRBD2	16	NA	CASSLLAAHTQETQYF	TGTGCCAGCAGTCTACTAGCGGCGCATACCCAAGAGACCCAGTACTTC
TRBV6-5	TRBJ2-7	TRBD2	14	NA	CASNPGTRGNEQYF	TGTGCCAGCAACCCCGGGACTAGGGGCAACGAGCAGTACTTC
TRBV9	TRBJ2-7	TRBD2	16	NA	CASSVGGSRDSYEQYF	TGTGCCAGCAGCGTCGGGGGGAGCCGAGATTCCTACGAGCAGTACTTC
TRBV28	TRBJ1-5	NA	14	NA	CASSFGTSNQPQHF	TGTGCCAGCAGTTTCGGGACAAGCAATCAGCCCCAGCATTTT
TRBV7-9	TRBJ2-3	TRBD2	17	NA	CASSFGTSGPRRDTQYF	TGTGCCAGCAGCTTCGGGACTAGCGGACCCCGCCGAGATACGCAGTATTTT
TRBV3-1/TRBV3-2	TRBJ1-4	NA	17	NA	CASSQEDLITTNEKLFF	TGTGCCAGCAGCCAAGAGGACTTAATAACAACTAATGAAAAACTGTTTTTT
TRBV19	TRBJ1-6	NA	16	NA	CASSITGSSYNSPLHF	TGTGCCAGTAGTATAACGGGAAGCTCCTATAATTCACCCCTCCACTTT
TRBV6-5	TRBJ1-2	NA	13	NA	CASRSDRIYGYTF	TGTGCCAGCAGAAGCGACAGGATCTATGGCTACACCTTC
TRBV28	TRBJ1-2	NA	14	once	CASGNSGQLYGYTF	TGTGCCAGCGGAAACTCGGGACAACTCTATGGCTACACCTTC
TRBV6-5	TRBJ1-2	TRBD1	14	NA	CASRPTGVNYGYTF	TGTGCCAGCAGACCCACAGGGGTTAACTATGGCTACACCTTC
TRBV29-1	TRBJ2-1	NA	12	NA	CSVDGTSLEQFF	TGCAGCGTTGACGGTACCTCGTTAGAGCAGTTCTTC
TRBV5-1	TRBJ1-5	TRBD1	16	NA	CASSPGTGQMDQPQHF	TGCGCCAGCAGCCCCGGGACAGGACAAATGGATCAGCCCCAGCATTTT
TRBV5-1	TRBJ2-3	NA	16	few	CASSLQGPTSLTTQYF	TGCGCCAGCAGCTTACAGGGACCCACGAGCCTTACTACGCAGTATTTT
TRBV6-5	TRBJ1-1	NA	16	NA	CASSYPRGGTNTEAFF	TGTGCCAGCAGCTACCCGCGAGGGGGAACGAACACTGAAGCTTTCTTT
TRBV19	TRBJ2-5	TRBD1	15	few	CASTLPRDSIETQYF	TGTGCCAGTACCCTGCCCCGGGACAGTATCGAGACCCAGTACTTC
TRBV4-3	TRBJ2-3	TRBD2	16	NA	CASSQESSGSTDTQYF	TGCGCCAGCAGCCAAGAATCTAGCGGGAGCACAGATACGCAGTATTTT
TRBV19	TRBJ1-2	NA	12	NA	CASSTGPYGYTF	TGTGCCAGTAGCACAGGGCCCTATGGCTACACCTTC
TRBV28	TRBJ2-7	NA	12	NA	CASKAGSHEQYF	TGTGCCAGCAAGGCGGGGAGCCACGAGCAGTACTTC
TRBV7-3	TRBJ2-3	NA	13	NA	CASSFGGEDTQYF	TGTGCCAGCAGCTTCGGAGGTGAAGATACGCAGTATTTT
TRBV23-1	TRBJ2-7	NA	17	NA	CASVGRPMGVGSYEQYF	TGCGCCAGCGTAGGGAGGCCGATGGGGGTTGGGTCCTACGAGCAGTACTTC
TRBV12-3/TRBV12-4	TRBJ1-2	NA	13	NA	CASNRDNRYGYTF	TGTGCCAGCAACCGGGACAACCGATATGGCTACACCTTC
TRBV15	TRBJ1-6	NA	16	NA	CATSRDRAGDNSPLHF	TGTGCCACCAGCAGAGATCGTGCAGGGGATAATTCACCCCTCCACTTT
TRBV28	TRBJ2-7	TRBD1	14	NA	CASEGASSSYEQYF	TGTGCCAGTGAGGGGGCTTCATCCTCCTACGAGCAGTACTTC
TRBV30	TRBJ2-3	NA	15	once	CAWKGGVIGTDTQYF	TGTGCCTGGAAGGGCGGGGTCATAGGAACAGATACGCAGTATTTT
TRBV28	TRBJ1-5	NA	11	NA	CASSTGQPQHF	TGTGCCAGCAGCACAGGTCAGCCCCAGCATTTT
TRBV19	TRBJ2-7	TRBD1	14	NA	CASSDRQGTRKQYF	TGTGCCAGTAGCGACAGACAGGGGACAAGGAAGCAGTACTTC
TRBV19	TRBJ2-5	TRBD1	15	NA	CASSPTTGFQETQYF	TGTGCCAGTAGTCCTACGACAGGGTTTCAAGAGACCCAGTACTTC
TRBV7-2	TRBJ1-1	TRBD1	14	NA	CASRPTQGGTEAFF	TGTGCCAGCAGACCTACCCAGGGGGGCACTGAAGCTTTCTTT
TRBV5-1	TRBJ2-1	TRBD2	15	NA	CASSDGLAGGYEQFF	TGCGCCAGCAGCGACGGACTAGCGGGAGGGTATGAGCAGTTCTTC
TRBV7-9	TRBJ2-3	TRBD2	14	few	CASSLAGGQDTQYF	TGTGCCAGCAGCTTAGCGGGAGGGCAAGATACGCAGTATTTT
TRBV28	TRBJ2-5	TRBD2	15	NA	CASRPDGRAIETQYF	TGTGCCAGCAGACCTGACGGGAGGGCCATCGAGACCCAGTACTTC
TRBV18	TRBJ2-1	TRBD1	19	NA	CASSPLQKQGAVPHNEQFF	TGTGCCAGCTCACCGCTCCAAAAACAGGGGGCTGTTCCCCACAATGAGCAGTTCTTC
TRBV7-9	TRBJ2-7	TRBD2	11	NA	CATSGYGEGYF	TGTGCCACCTCGGGCTACGGGGAGGGGTACTTC
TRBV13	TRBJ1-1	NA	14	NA	CASSLKAGVTEAFF	TGTGCCAGCAGCTTAAAAGCCGGAGTCACTGAAGCTTTCTTT
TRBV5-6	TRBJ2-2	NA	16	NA	CASSPPQRPNTGELFF	TGTGCCAGCAGCCCCCCGCAGCGGCCGAACACCGGGGAGCTGTTTTTT
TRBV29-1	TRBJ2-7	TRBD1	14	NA	CSVGTGNIRYEQYF	TGCAGCGTTGGGACAGGGAATATTAGGTACGAGCAGTACTTC
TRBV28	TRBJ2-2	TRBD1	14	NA	CATLTGLNTGELFF	TGTGCCACCTTGACAGGGCTGAACACCGGGGAGCTGTTTTTT